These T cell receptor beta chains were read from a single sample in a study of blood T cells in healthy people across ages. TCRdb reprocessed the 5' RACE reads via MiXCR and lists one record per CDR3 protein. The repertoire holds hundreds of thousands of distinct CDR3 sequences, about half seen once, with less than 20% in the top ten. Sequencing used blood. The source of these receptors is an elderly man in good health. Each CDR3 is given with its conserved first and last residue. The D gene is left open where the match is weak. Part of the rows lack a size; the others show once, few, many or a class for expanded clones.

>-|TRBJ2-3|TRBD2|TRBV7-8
CASSLGTSGTLDTQYF
TGTGCCAGCAGCTTAGGCACTAGCGGGACTTTAGATACGCAGTATTTT
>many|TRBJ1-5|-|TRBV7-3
CASSLEGVGNQPQHF
TGTGCCAGCAGCTTAGAAGGGGTTGGCAATCAGCCCCAGCATTTT
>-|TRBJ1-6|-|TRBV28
CASSLRSNNSPLHF
TGTGCCAGCAGTTTAAGGAGTAATAATTCACCCCTCCACTTT
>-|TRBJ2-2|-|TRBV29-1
CGVQGAMNTGELFF
TGCGGCGTCCAAGGGGCTATGAACACCGGGGAGCTGTTTTTT
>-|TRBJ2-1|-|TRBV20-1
CSARGLGPQEDEQFF
TGCAGTGCTAGAGGATTAGGACCCCAAGAGGATGAGCAGTTCTTC
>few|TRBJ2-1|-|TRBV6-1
CASSEWNNEQFF
TGTGCCAGCAGTGAATGGAACAATGAGCAGTTCTTC
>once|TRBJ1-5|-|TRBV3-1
CASSPEWGSNQPQHF
TGTGCCAGCAGCCCCGAATGGGGATCCAATCAGCCCCAGCATTTT
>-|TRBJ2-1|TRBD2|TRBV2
CASRYLAGQYNEQFF
TGTGCCAGCAGGTACCTAGCGGGACAATACAATGAGCAGTTCTTC
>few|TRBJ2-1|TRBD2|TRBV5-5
CASIPGLAAYEQFF
TGTGCCAGCATCCCGGGACTAGCGGCGTATGAGCAGTTCTTC
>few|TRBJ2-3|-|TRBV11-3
CASSLRITDTQYF
TGTGCCAGCAGCCTCCGGATTACAGATACGCAGTATTTT
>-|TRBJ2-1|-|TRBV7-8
CASSLELDPYNEQFF
TGTGCCAGCAGCTTAGAACTAGATCCCTACAATGAGCAGTTCTTC
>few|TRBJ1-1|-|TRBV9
CASSPSLAGATNTEAFF
TGTGCCAGCAGCCCTTCCCTCGCAGGGGCAACGAACACTGAAGCTTTCTTT
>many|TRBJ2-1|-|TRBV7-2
CASSLARGNEQFF
TGTGCCAGCAGCTTAGCTAGGGGCAATGAGCAGTTCTTC
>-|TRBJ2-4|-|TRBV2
CASRQDAKNIQYF
TGTGCCAGCAGACAGGATGCCAAAAACATTCAGTACTTC
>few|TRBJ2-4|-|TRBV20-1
CSAREQGPANIQYF
TGCAGTGCTAGGGAACAGGGCCCGGCCAACATTCAGTACTTC
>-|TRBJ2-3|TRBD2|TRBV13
CASSRAGGLRTDTQYF
TGTGCCAGCAGCCGTGCGGGGGGGCTACGCACAGATACGCAGTATTTT
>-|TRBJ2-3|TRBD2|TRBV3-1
CASSQDRRGGPTDTQYF
TGTGCCAGCAGCCAAGATCGACGGGGAGGGCCCACAGATACGCAGTATTTT
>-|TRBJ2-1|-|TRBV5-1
CASSSPGSDSYNEQFF
TGCGCCAGCAGCTCCCCCGGAAGCGATTCATACAATGAGCAGTTCTTC
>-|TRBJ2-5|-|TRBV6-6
CASHMAGAGETQYF
TGTGCCAGCCACATGGCGGGGGCCGGCGAGACCCAGTACTTC
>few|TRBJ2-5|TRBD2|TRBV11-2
CASSTGLAETQYF
TGTGCCAGCAGCACCGGACTAGCGGAGACCCAGTACTTC
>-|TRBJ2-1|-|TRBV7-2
CASSLSPTSNSHNEQFF
TGTGCCAGCAGCTTAAGCCCCACCAGTAACTCCCACAATGAGCAGTTCTTC
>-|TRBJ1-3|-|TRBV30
CAWIPSSGNTIYF
TGTGCCTGGATCCCCAGCTCTGGAAACACCATATATTTT
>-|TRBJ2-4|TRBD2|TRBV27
CASSPRTSGGKNIQYF
TGTGCCAGCAGTCCTCGGACTAGCGGGGGCAAAAACATTCAGTACTTC
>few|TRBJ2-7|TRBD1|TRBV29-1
CSVAQGFDEQYF
TGCAGCGTTGCACAGGGGTTTGACGAGCAGTACTTC
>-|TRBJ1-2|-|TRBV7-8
CASSLVEVQGVGYTF
TGTGCCAGCAGCTTAGTGGAGGTTCAGGGAGTAGGCTACACCTTC
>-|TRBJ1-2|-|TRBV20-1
CSARAPGPQTHNGYTF
TGCAGTGCTAGGGCACCGGGACCCCAAACCCACAATGGCTACACCTTC
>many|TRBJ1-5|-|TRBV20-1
CSASGAGARNQPQHF
TGCAGTGCTAGCGGGGCAGGGGCACGCAATCAGCCCCAGCATTTT
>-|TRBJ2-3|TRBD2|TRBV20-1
CSAEENAGLAGSTDTQYF
TGCAGTGCTGAGGAGAACGCCGGGCTAGCGGGCAGCACAGATACGCAGTATTTT
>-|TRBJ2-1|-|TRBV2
CASRDSGVVDEQFF
TGTGCCAGCCGGGACTCCGGGGTAGTCGATGAGCAGTTCTTC
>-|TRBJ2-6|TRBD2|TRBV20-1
CSARPPGLAGRGANVLTF
TGCAGTGCTAGACCTCCGGGACTAGCGGGACGTGGGGCCAACGTCCTGACTTTC
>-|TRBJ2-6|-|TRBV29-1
CSVEVESNSGANVLTF
TGCAGCGTTGAGGTGGAATCGAATTCTGGGGCCAACGTCCTGACTTTC
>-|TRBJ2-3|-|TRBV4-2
CASSSGTADTDTQYF
TGTGCCAGCAGCTCCGGGACTGCAGACACAGATACGCAGTATTTT
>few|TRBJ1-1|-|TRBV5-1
CASSLTSGQNTEAFF
-
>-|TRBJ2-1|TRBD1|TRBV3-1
CARSQVGTGVYNEQFF
TGTGCCCGCAGCCAAGTGGGGACAGGCGTCTACAATGAGCAGTTCTTC
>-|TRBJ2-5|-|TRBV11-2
CASSPNGPEAQYF
TGTGCCAGCAGCCCCAACGGGCCTGAGGCCCAGTACTTC
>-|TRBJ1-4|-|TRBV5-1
CASSFSGSNEKLFF
TGCGCCAGCAGCTTTTCCGGATCAAATGAAAAACTGTTTTTT
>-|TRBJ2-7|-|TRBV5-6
CASSLEWWRVYEQYF
TGTGCCAGCAGCTTGGAGTGGTGGCGCGTCTACGAGCAGTACTTC
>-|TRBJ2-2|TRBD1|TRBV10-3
CAIIGGTGGADSGELFF
TGTGCCATCATAGGTGGGACAGGGGGCGCCGACAGTGGGGAGCTGTTTTTT
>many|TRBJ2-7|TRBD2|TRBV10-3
CAIMGGGRGYEQYF
TGTGCCATCATGGGAGGCGGGAGAGGATACGAGCAGTACTTC
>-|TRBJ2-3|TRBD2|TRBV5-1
CASGPSAGGSTDTQYF
TGCGCCAGCGGCCCCAGTGCGGGAGGAAGCACAGATACGCAGTATTTT
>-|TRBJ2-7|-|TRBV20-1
CSASIAAAYEQYF
TGCAGTGCTAGTATAGCGGCCGCGTACGAGCAGTACTTC
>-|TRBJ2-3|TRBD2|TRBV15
CATSRASGIGYTDTQYF
TGTGCCACCAGCAGAGCTAGCGGGATCGGTTACACAGATACGCAGTATTTT
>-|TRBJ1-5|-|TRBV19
CASSSSSNQPQHF
TGTGCCAGTAGTAGCTCTAGCAATCAGCCCCAGCATTTT
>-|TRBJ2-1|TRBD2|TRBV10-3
CAITAGTSGLVSSYNEQFF
TGTGCCATCACCGCCGGGACTAGCGGGTTAGTAAGTTCCTACAATGAGCAGTTCTTC
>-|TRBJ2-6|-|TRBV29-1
CSVDPLDPEDSGANVLTF
TGCAGCGTTGACCCTTTGGACCCCGAGGACTCTGGGGCCAACGTCCTGACTTTC
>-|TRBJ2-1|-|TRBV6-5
CASSPSRGGAYKEQFF
TGTGCCAGCAGCCCCTCTCGGGGCGGTGCGTACAAGGAGCAGTTCTTC
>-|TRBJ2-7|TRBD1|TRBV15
CATSRGQGNSYEQYF
TGTGCCACCAGCAGAGGACAGGGGAATTCCTACGAGCAGTACTTC
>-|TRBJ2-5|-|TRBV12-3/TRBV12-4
CASSLRSGGVGGEAQYF
TGTGCCAGCAGTTTACGGTCCGGCGGAGTTGGGGGAGAGGCCCAGTACTTC
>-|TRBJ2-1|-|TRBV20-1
CSAREDWLADNEQFF
TGCAGTGCTCGCGAGGACTGGCTTGCAGACAATGAGCAGTTCTTC
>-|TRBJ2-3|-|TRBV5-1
CASSLARGGATDTQYF
TGCGCCAGCAGCTTGGCTAGGGGTGGGGCCACAGATACGCAGTATTTT
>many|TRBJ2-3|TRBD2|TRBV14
CASSRRVREGLDTQYF
TGTGCCAGCAGCCGCCGCGTGAGGGAGGGACTAGATACGCAGTATTTT
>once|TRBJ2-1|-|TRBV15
CATSRAPPPTEFF
TGTGCCACCAGCAGAGCCCCTCCCCCAACGGAGTTCTTC
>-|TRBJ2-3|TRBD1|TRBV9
CASSVDRGVGTDTQYF
TGTGCCAGCAGCGTTGACAGGGGAGTGGGGACAGATACGCAGTATTTT